One and the same sample provided the 29 T cell receptor beta chains below, sequenced in a study of T-cell memory formation after mild COVID-19. TCRdb re-called the 5' RACE reads through MiXCR, storing one row per CDR3 protein. The sample holds around 300,000 distinct CDR3 sequences; more than 15% are singletons and the top ten take about 21%. The sequencing sample was made of PBMCs or a T cell subset sorted from them (not recorded which). The source is a man aged 18 to 30 who had mild COVID-19 (a few samples of this study predate the infection). Cell type and time point are not known.

This sequence joins TRBV4-3 and TRBJ1-3; no clear D. The CDR3 totals 15 residues. Per the germline V gene, CDR1 is LGHNA and CDR2 is YSLEER. Trimming took 0 bases from V and 4 from J, leaving 10 bases between them. CDR3 sequence: CASSQDGHGGNTIYF. The CDR3 coding sequence is TGCGCCAGCAGCCAAGACGGCCACGGGGGAAACACCATATATTTT.

The rearrangement uses TRBV21-1 and TRBJ2-2; the D call TRBD2 from the table was never checked on the DNA. TRBV21-1 is termed a pseudogene. The CDR3 has 15 residues. The CDR3 is CASSTGLAGTGELFF. CDR3 coding DNA: TGTGCCAGCAGCACGGGCCTTGCGGGGACCGGGGAGCTGTTTTTT.

This clonotype was found a few times. This chain connects TRBV29-1 to TRBJ1-2; D is uncertain. Trimming removed 4 bases at V and 7 bases at J, with 7 bases between. This CDR3 region has 10 residues. CDR1 and CDR2 (germline): SQVTM, ANQGSEA. CDR3 region: CSVASTGYTF. DNA of the CDR3: TGCAGCGTTGCTTCCACTGGCTACACCTTC.

This clonotype was detected only a few times. This chain links TRBV4-3 with TRBJ1-1; D call uncertain. The CDR3 has 15 amino acids. The V end was cut by 1 base, the J end by 0 bases, with 9 bases between. Germline loops: CDR1 LGHNA, CDR2 YSLEER. This CDR3 reads CASSQGSLMNTEAFF. In DNA form, the CDR3 reads TGCGCCAGCAGCCAAGGTTCACTAATGAACACTGAAGCTTTCTTT.

This clonotype was recorded a few times. The V and J genes are TRBV4-3 and TRBJ2-5; TRBD1 agrees at 10 bases. V lost 4 bases to trimming and J lost 4 bases; unmatched junction nucleotides: 12. The CDR3 is made up of 17 amino acids. The germline V gene encodes CDR1 LGHNA and CDR2 YSLEER. The CDR3 protein is CASSPDRGQGRGETQYF. The DNA of the CDR3 is TGCGCCAGCAGCCCTGATCGGGGACAGGGGCGCGGAGAGACCCAGTACTTC.

This clonotype occurred a few times. The V call is TRBV20-1, the J call TRBJ2-6; D is perhaps TRBD1 (6 bases). The CDR3 spans 16 residues. Trimming cost V 0 bases and J 2 bases, with 11 bases left between them. CDR1 is DFQATT and CDR2 is SNEGSKA in the germline V gene (reference sequence). The DNA of the CDR3 is TGCAGTGCTAGAGATAGGGGGAGTGCTGGGGCCAACGTCCTGACTTTC. Amino acid sequence: CSARDRGSAGANVLTF.

The chain couples TRBV20-1 to TRBJ2-3; 8 bases map to TRBD2. V dropped 6 bases and J dropped 2; count of bases not matched to a gene: 13. Germline CDR1 reads DFQATT; CDR2 reads SNEGSKA (reference sequence). CDR3 length: 16 residues. The CDR3 reads CSAGDLAGEDTDTQYF. The CDR3 region has the DNA TGCAGTGCGGGAGATCTAGCGGGCGAGGACACAGATACGCAGTATTTT.

J is TRBJ2-7 and V is TRBV6-5, with D possibly being TRBD1 (6 bases). Germline V lookup: CDR1 MNHEY, CDR2 SVGAGI. The CDR3 has 13 residues. V lost 8 bases to trimming and J lost 5 bases, with 16 bases between them. The CDR3 here is CASSPTGYDEQYF. In nucleotides, the CDR3 is TGTGCCAGCTCCCCTACAGGGTACGACGAGCAGTACTTC.

The chain combines TRBV5-1 with TRBJ2-6; D ambiguous. Germline V gene lookup returns CDR1 SGHRS and CDR2 YFSETQ. The CDR3 extends over 15 amino acids. V lost 3 bases and J 4 bases, leaving 11 bases between the germline ends. The CDR3 reads CASSYARSGANVLTF. CDR3 DNA: TGCGCCAGCAGCTATGCGAGATCCGGGGCCAACGTCCTGACTTTC.

The CDR3 nucleotides read TGTGCCAGCAGTTTAAGGGGGATGCATGGCTACACCTTC. As protein: CASSLRGMHGYTF. This rearrangement joins TRBV27 to TRBJ1-2; a weak D match, TRBD1 (6 bases). Trimming took off 2 bases at V and 6 bases at J, with 10 bases between the two ends. Germline lookup yields CDR1 MNHEY and CDR2 SMNVEV (reference sequence). The CDR3 length is 13 residues.

This clonotype occurred a few times. The chain is built from TRBV2 and TRBJ2-1, with TRBD2 as a possible D gene (5 bases). Trimming stripped 10 bases from V and 2 bases from J, with 18 bases between. The CDR3 is 15 residues long. Germline V gene sequence: CDR1 SNHLY, CDR2 FYNNEI. CDR3 sequence reads: CATSRPRGAYNEQFF. The DNA of the CDR3 is TGTGCCACCAGCCGACCCCGGGGAGCCTACAATGAGCAGTTCTTC.

Written as DNA, the CDR3 is TGTGCCAGCAGCACAGGGGCGTCAGCCCTCCACTTT. It is translated as CASSTGASALHF. The chain carries TRBV12-3 or TRBV12-4 and TRBJ1-6; 7 bases fit TRBD1. The V and J ends lost 6 bases and 14 bases, in that order; junction bases with no gene match: 7. The CDR3 extends over 12 amino acids.

The genes are TRBV7-8 and TRBJ2-5; 8 bases are shared with TRBD2. The CDR3 sequence is 16 residues long. J gave up 2 bases and V 4 bases, and 9 bases lay outside the gene matches. Germline CDR1 reads SGHVS; CDR2 reads FQNEAQ. Written as DNA, the CDR3 is TGTGCCAGCAGCTGGGCTGCGGGGGGTGGGCAAGAGACCCAGTACTTC. It codes for CASSWAAGGGQETQYF.

CDR3 sequence (DNA): TGTGCCAGTAGTGGAAGGACAGGGCGCACTGAAGCTTTCTTT. This translates into CASSGRTGRTEAFF. The rearrangement uses TRBV19 and TRBJ1-1, with 8 bases aligning to TRBD1. The germline V gene encodes CDR1 LNHDA and CDR2 SQIVND (reference sequence). The V and J ends lost 5 bases and 4 bases, in that order; junction bases with no gene match: 6. This CDR3 has 14 residues.

The chain couples TRBV28 to TRBJ1-2; D gene uncertain. This CDR3 contains 13 residues. The germline gives CDR1 MDHEN, CDR2 SYDVKM. The ends were cut back, 8 bases at V and 2 bases at J, with 12 bases in the middle. CDR3 protein: CASGSTANYGYTF. The DNA for the CDR3 is TGTGCCAGCGGGAGTACAGCGAACTATGGCTACACCTTC.

There are a few counts of this clonotype. V usage is TRBV3-1 and J usage is TRBJ2-6; D remains unclear. The CDR3 is 16 amino acids. V was trimmed by 1 base and J by 3 bases, leaving 10 bases between them. Per the germline V gene, CDR1 is LGHDT and CDR2 is YNNKEL (reference sequence). CDR3 residues: CASSQVLVGGANVLTF. DNA for the CDR3: TGTGCCAGCAGCCAAGTTCTAGTTGGTGGGGCCAACGTCCTGACTTTC.

This clonotype was seen at least ten times. The genes are TRBV12-3 or TRBV12-4 and TRBJ2-3; 7 bases line up with TRBD2. V lost 6 bases to trimming and J lost 4 bases; unmatched junction nucleotides: 10. The CDR3 extends over 15 amino acids. The CDR3, as DNA: TGTGCCAGCAGCCCTTGGACTAGATGGGCAGATACGCAGTATTTT. This codes for CASSPWTRWADTQYF.

The rearrangement links TRBV4-1 to TRBJ2-5; either TRBD1 or TRBD2 may fit D (6 bases each). The V end was cut by 9 bases, the J end by 2 bases, with 16 bases between. The CDR3 is made up of 14 amino acids. CDR1 is MGHRA, CDR2 YSYEKL, per germline. The CDR3 DNA sequence: TGCGCCAGTGGTGGAGGGGGGAGGCAAGAGACCCAGTACTTC. This translates into CASGGGGRQETQYF.

The chain recombines TRBV12-3 or TRBV12-4 with TRBJ2-7; 10 positions agree with TRBD1. V lost 6 bases to trimming and J lost 5 bases; unmatched junction nucleotides: 13. The CDR3 is 16 residues long. The CDR3 DNA follows: TGTGCCAGCAGGATCATAGACAGGGGGCGGAGTAACGAGCAGTACTTC. Translating it yields CASRIIDRGRSNEQYF.

This clonotype was detected a few times. Sequence at one end of the junction differs from germline and may be a read error. The chain links TRBV9 to TRBJ2-1; D gene uncertain. The germline CDR1 and CDR2 sequences are SGDLS and YYNGEE. This CDR3 is 13 amino acids long. This chain's CDR3 is CASSVLGNNEQFF. The CDR3 DNA follows: TGTGCCAGCAGCGTACTAGGGAATAATGAACAGTTCTTC. The entire variable domain, with the rest obtained from reference TRBV9 and TRBJ2-1, is as follows: DSGVTQTPKHLITATGQRVTLRCSPRSGDLSVYWYQQSLDQGLQFLIQYYNGEERAKGNILERFSAQQFPDLHSELNLSSLELGDSALYFCASSVLGNNEQFFGPGTRLTVL.

J is TRBJ2-2 and V is TRBV5-1, with D perhaps TRBD2 (6 bases). Germline V lookup: CDR1 SGHRS, CDR2 YFSETQ. V was pared by 2 bases and J by 4 bases, with 12 bases between. The CDR3 loop spans 15 amino acids. CDR3 loop: CASSFGAGPTGELFF. The CDR3 DNA sequence: TGCGCCAGCAGCTTCGGGGCGGGACCCACCGGGGAGCTGTTTTTT.

The chain employs TRBV6-1 and TRBJ2-7; tentative D call: TRBD1 (5 bases). The germline CDR1 and CDR2 sequences are MNHNS and SASEGT. This CDR3 has 13 residues. Trimming removed 6 bases from V and 0 bases from J, with 9 bases in between. The CDR3: CASRVDTSYEQYV. CDR3 DNA sequence: TGTGCCAGCAGGGTGGACACCTCCTACGAGCAGTACGTC.

This clonotype was picked up many times. One junction end does not reproduce the germline sequence, and a read error may be involved. The chain combines TRBV5-1 with TRBJ2-5; 8 positions agree with TRBD1. The length of the CDR3 is 16 residues. Per germline, CDR1 SGHRS and CDR2 YFSETQ. CDR3 nucleotides: TGCGCCAGCAGCTTGATGGGGCAGGGGGCTTTCCCGTCGGGATTCTTC. This encodes CASSLMGQGAFPSGFF. Together with reference TRBV5-1 and TRBJ2-5, the CDR3 gives the full variable domain: KAGVTQTPRYLIKTRGQQVTLSCSPISGHRSVSWYQQTPGQGLQFLFEYFSETQRNKGNFPGRFSGRQFSNSRSEMNVSTLELGDSALYLCASSLMGQGAFPSGFFGPGTRLLVL.

This clonotype was seen more than once but under ten times. The chain couples TRBV5-1 to TRBJ2-1; D might be TRBD1 or TRBD2, each matching 6 bases. Per germline, CDR1 SGHRS and CDR2 YFSETQ. The V end lost 1 base, the J end lost 5 bases, and 13 bases lay between the germline ends. The CDR3 length is 15 residues. The CDR3 reads CASSLFSGADNEQFF. CDR3 bases: TGCGCCAGCAGCTTGTTTTCGGGGGCGGACAATGAGCAGTTCTTC.

The chain is built from TRBV5-1 and TRBJ2-1, with D perhaps matching TRBD1 (6 bases). The CDR3 spans 12 residues. V was shortened by 0 bases and J by 8 bases, with 6 bases between the two germline ends. The germline V gene has CDR1 SGHRS and CDR2 YFSETQ. The CDR3 DNA is TGCGCCAGCAGCTTGGAGGGGGATGAGCAGTTCTTC. Translating it yields CASSLEGDEQFF.

This clonotype has more than one count but fewer than ten. The genes are TRBV7-9 and TRBJ2-3; D call uncertain. CDR3 length: 14 amino acids. In germline, CDR1 is SEHNR, CDR2 FQNEAQ (reference sequence). V lost 2 bases to trimming and J lost 0 bases, with 6 bases between them. The CDR3 sequence: CASSLTVSTDTQYF. The CDR3 DNA reads as TGTGCCAGCAGCTTAACGGTTAGCACAGATACGCAGTATTTT. The full variable domain, completed using reference TRBV7-9 and TRBJ2-3, is DTGVSQNPRHKITKRGQNVTFRCDPISEHNRLYWYRQTLGQGPEFLTYFQNEAQLEKSRLLSDRFSAERPKGSFSTLEIQRTEQGDSAMYLCASSLTVSTDTQYFGPGTRLTVL.

This clonotype came up a few times. This sequence joins TRBV7-9 and TRBJ2-2; D might be TRBD1 or TRBD2, each matching 5 bases. The germline gives CDR1 SEHNR, CDR2 FQNEAQ (reference sequence). V lost 6 bases and J 0 bases, leaving 11 bases between the germline ends. CDR3 length: 15 residues. CDR3 protein: CASSTGAPNTGELFF. The CDR3 coding sequence is TGTGCCAGCAGTACCGGGGCGCCGAACACCGGGGAGCTGTTTTTT.

This clonotype was picked up many times. The rearrangement joins TRBV19 to TRBJ2-5; D may be TRBD2 (7 bases). This CDR3 spans 15 amino acids. The V end lost 4 bases, the J end lost 1 base, and 13 bases lay between the germline ends. Germline CDR1 reads LNHDA; CDR2 reads SQIVND (reference sequence). This chain's CDR3 is CASSRGRGAQETQYF. DNA for the CDR3: TGTGCCAGTAGTAGGGGCCGGGGGGCCCAAGAGACCCAGTACTTC.

This sequence joins TRBV6-6 and TRBJ1-5, with unresolved D. CDR3 size: 14 residues. In germline, CDR1 is MNHNY, CDR2 SVGAGI (reference sequence). Between the trimmed V and J ends, which lost 2 bases and 7 bases, there was a span of 12 bases. CDR3 amino acids: CASSYQTVGQPQHF. The CDR3 DNA is TGTGCCAGCAGTTACCAAACGGTTGGGCAGCCCCAGCATTTT.